Given below is one TCR beta chain in context. Its antigen is not identified. Possible read error: a much larger clone is one base away. Germline assignment: CDR1 MNHNY and CDR2 SVGAGI (reference sequence). The CDR3 runs 14 residues. This sample is part of a study of blood T cells in healthy people across ages. Primers used in a second PCR of roughly 7 to 12 cycles were a sample-barcoded 5' primer and a J-beta primer mix. The authors tagged each cDNA molecule using a template-switch adaptor with 12 random nucleotides. TCRdb fed the 5' RACE reads into MiXCR, producing one record per CDR3 protein. The sample shows roughly 1,800,000 distinct CDR3 sequences, roughly 50% of them seen only once. Broader study findings: Long-lived donors exceeded aged donors in naive CD4+ cells and diversity. Age showed a roughly linear inverse relationship with TCR beta diversity per million T cells.

The sample consisted of blood. This chain connects TRBV6-6 to TRBJ2-7; 8 nucleotides line up with TRBD1. The assigned J gene may be wrong: the sequence end matches TRBJ2-5 better. The clonotype comes from a middle-aged woman in good health. The CDR3 bases are TGTGCCAGCGGACAACCGGGACAGGAGCAGACCCAGTACTTC. This encodes CASGQPGQEQTQYF.